One sample yielded the 25 T cell receptor beta chains listed below, sequenced in a study of blood T cell repertoires in COVID-19. The method was immunoSEQ multiplex PCR; TCRdb's version includes in-frame clones alone and lacks a portion of them. The sample holds roughly 410,000 clones, 89% seen once. The sample comprised peripheral blood. These receptors were taken from a man aged 40-50 years with acute or convalescent COVID-19.

The chain carries TRBV5-4 and TRBJ2-1, with 9 bases identical to TRBD1. The CDR3 extends over 15 amino acids. Germline CDR1 and CDR2: SGHNT and YYREEE (reference sequence). V was clipped by 3 bases and J by 5 bases; unmatched bases: 6. The CDR3 sequence: CASSSRDRADNEQFF. As DNA, the CDR3 is TGTGCCAGCAGCTCCCGGGACAGGGCCGACAATGAGCAGTTCTTC.

The chain joins TRBV4-1 to TRBJ1-1; unclear D gene. The CDR3 has 12 amino acids. Trimming removed 0 bases from V and 6 bases from J, with 5 bases in between. CDR1 is MGHRA, CDR2 YSYEKL, per germline. CDR3 sequence reads: CASSQEGSEAFF. In nucleotides, the CDR3 is TGCGCCAGCAGCCAAGAGGGCTCTGAAGCTTTCTTT.

The V and J genes are TRBV7-3 and TRBJ2-1; a possible D gene is TRBD1 (5 bases). Between the trimmed V and J ends, which lost 3 bases and 6 bases, there was a span of 12 bases. There are 14 residues in the CDR3. CDR1 is SGHTA and CDR2 is FQGTGA in the germline V gene. CDR3 residues: CASSFAGWGNEQFF. For the CDR3, the DNA is TGTGCCAGCAGCTTCGCAGGGTGGGGCAATGAGCAGTTCTTC.

This clone was counted a single time. The chain links TRBV27 to TRBJ1-2; TRBD1 might be the D (5 bases). This CDR3 region has 16 residues. In germline, CDR1 is MNHEY, CDR2 SMNVEV (reference sequence). Trimming took 6 bases from V and 8 from J, leaving 25 bases between them. The CDR3 bases are TGTGCCAGCAGGCCTATTACAGGATCCGTAATGTGGGGCTACACCTTC. Its translation is CASRPITGSVMWGYTF.

This rearrangement joins TRBV19 to TRBJ1-3, with D unclear. The CDR3 sequence is 14 residues long. V gave up 3 bases and J gave up 0 bases, with 6 bases separating them. Per germline, CDR1 LNHDA and CDR2 SQIVND (reference sequence). CDR3 bases: TGTGCCAGTAGTATTGGAGTCTCTGGAAACACCATATATTTT. It encodes CASSIGVSGNTIYF.

V and J are TRBV5-6 and TRBJ1-2, with 7 positions matching TRBD1. The CDR3 is made up of 16 amino acids. Trimming removed 1 base from V and 4 bases from J; junction bases left unmatched: 10. Per germline, CDR1 SGHDT and CDR2 YYEEEE. The CDR3 here is CASSLKRAGTAYGYTF. CDR3 DNA sequence: TGTGCCAGCAGCTTGAAACGAGCCGGGACAGCCTATGGCTACACCTTC. Together with reference TRBV5-6 and TRBJ1-2, the CDR3 gives the full variable domain: DAGVTQSPTHLIKTRGQQVTLRCSPKSGHDTVSWYQQALGQGPQFIFQYYEEEERQRGNFPDRFSGHQFPNYSSELNVNALLLGDSALYLCASSLKRAGTAYGYTFGSGTRLTVV.

The CDR3 spells CASSLNLDQPQHF. The CDR3 nucleotides read TGTGCCAGCAGCCTAAACCTCGATCAGCCCCAGCATTTT. The chain joins TRBV7-9 to TRBJ1-5; D is unresolved. The CDR3 is 13 residues long. Trimming took 5 bases from V and 5 from J, leaving 10 bases between them. The germline CDR1 and CDR2 sequences are SEHNR and FQNEAQ (reference sequence).

This clone was recorded once. The V gene is TRBV9, the J gene TRBJ2-1; D might be TRBD1 (6 bases). CDR1 is SGDLS and CDR2 is YYNGEE in the germline V gene. Trimming shortened V by 3 bases and J by 9 bases, and 7 bases separated the two germline ends. CDR3 size: 11 residues. CDR3 sequence: CASSAGAEQFF. The CDR3 bases are TGTGCCAGCAGCGCAGGGGCTGAGCAGTTCTTC.

The genes are TRBV7-9 and TRBJ2-6; D is unresolved. CDR1 SEHNR and CDR2 FQNEAQ come from the germline V gene (reference sequence). This CDR3 has 17 amino acids. V lost 1 base to trimming and J lost 0 bases, with 10 bases between them. Here the CDR3 DNA reads TGTGCCAGCAGCTTAGAAGTTGCGTACTCTGGGGCCAACGTCCTGACTTTC. It is translated as CASSLEVAYSGANVLTF.

The chain couples TRBV5-1 to TRBJ2-2, with 9 bases matching TRBD1. This CDR3 has 18 residues. V lost 3 bases to trimming and J lost 6 bases; unmatched junction nucleotides: 15. Germline V gene lookup returns CDR1 SGHRS and CDR2 YFSETQ. CDR3 region: CASSSRPGRQGVAGELFF. The CDR3 DNA reads as TGCGCCAGCAGCTCAAGACCCGGTAGACAGGGGGTAGCCGGGGAGCTGTTTTTT. Full variable domain (remainder filled in from reference TRBV5-1 and TRBJ2-2): KAGVTQTPRYLIKTRGQQVTLSCSPISGHRSVSWYQQTPGQGLQFLFEYFSETQRNKGNFPGRFSGRQFSNSRSEMNVSTLELGDSALYLCASSSRPGRQGVAGELFFGEGSRLTVL.

The CDR3 region is CASGGLTLGNEQFF. In DNA, the CDR3 is TGTGCCAGCGGGGGACTTACCCTGGGCAATGAGCAGTTCTTC. The J gene is TRBJ2-1, the V gene TRBV2; perhaps TRBD2 as D (6 bases). V dropped 8 bases and J dropped 6 bases, with 17 bases sitting between them. The germline gives CDR1 SNHLY, CDR2 FYNNEI. The CDR3 runs 14 residues. Drawing the rest from reference TRBV2 and TRBJ2-1, the complete variable domain is EPEVTQTPSHQVTQMGQEVILRCVPISNHLYFYWYRQILGQKVEFLVSFYNNEISEKSEIFDDQFSVERPDGSNFTLKIRSTKLEDSAMYFCASGGLTLGNEQFFGPGTRLTVL.

This chain connects TRBV6-5 to TRBJ2-2; 8 bases are shared with TRBD1. CDR1 is MNHEY and CDR2 is SVGAGI in the germline V gene. The CDR3 runs to 14 residues. The V segment lost 7 bases and the J segment 7 bases; nucleotides outside the gene matches: 8. CDR3 protein: CASTWDRRIGELFF. CDR3 nucleotide sequence: TGTGCCAGCACATGGGACAGGAGGATCGGGGAGCTGTTTTTT.

The chain has TRBV2 and TRBJ1-2; weak D call: TRBD1 (6 bases). Trimming removed 0 bases from V and 7 bases from J, with 15 bases in between. This CDR3 contains 15 residues. CDR1 and CDR2 (germline): SNHLY, FYNNEI. Written as DNA, the CDR3 is TGTGCCAGCAGTGAAGCGACTTGGGGGGGCCGTGGCTACACCTTC. This gives the protein CASSEATWGGRGYTF.

The rearrangement links TRBV4-1 to TRBJ2-1, with D perhaps TRBD2 (6 bases). Trimming pared 3 bases from V and 2 bases from J, leaving 11 bases between. Germline assignment: CDR1 MGHRA and CDR2 YSYEKL. This CDR3 comprises 15 residues. The CDR3 DNA follows: TGCGCCAGCAGCCAGAGGAGGGAGCCCTACAATGAGCAGTTCTTC. Encoded protein: CASSQRREPYNEQFF.

This clone was seen only a few times. The CDR3, as DNA: TGTGCCAGCATCGCCGACAGCCGGCATCAGCCCCAGCATTTT. Protein: CASIADSRHQPQHF. This sequence joins TRBV28 and TRBJ1-5, with D possibly matching TRBD1 (5 bases). The CDR3 spans 14 residues. Trimming took off 7 bases at V and 5 bases at J, with 15 bases between the two ends. Germline CDR1 and CDR2: MDHEN and SYDVKM.

The chain is built from TRBV7-9 and TRBJ1-3; 7 bases match TRBD1. This CDR3 has 19 residues. V was clipped by 4 bases and J by 0 bases; unmatched bases: 15. Germline assignment: CDR1 SEHNR and CDR2 FQNEAQ (reference sequence). CDR3 DNA: TGTGCCAGCAGCTCAGGGATCCATCGGACAGGACCCTCTGGAAACACCATATATTTT. Its translation is CASSSGIHRTGPSGNTIYF.

A note on this clone: Distinct nucleotide sequences in the sample also encode this CDR3. This chain joins TRBV27 and TRBJ1-5; TRBD1 matches 8 bases. Germline V gene data show CDR1 as MNHEY and CDR2 as SMNVEV (reference sequence). The V segment lost 2 bases and the J segment 5 bases; nucleotides outside the gene matches: 2. The CDR3 has 14 residues. CDR3 sequence: CASSLRQGYQPQHF. The CDR3 DNA follows: TGTGCCAGCAGTTTACGACAGGGGTATCAGCCCCAGCATTTT.

For this clone: The same CDR3 can be traced to other DNA sequences in this sample. The J gene is TRBJ2-7, the V gene TRBV27; 14 bases agree with TRBD2. The CDR3 totals 18 residues. CDR1 is MNHEY and CDR2 is SMNVEV in the germline V gene (reference sequence). V trimming: 4 bases; J trimming: 1 base; junction bases outside the gene matches: 9. This CDR3 reads CASSSPGTSGSLSYEQYF. The CDR3 DNA sequence: TGTGCCAGCAGTTCCCCCGGGACTAGCGGGAGTCTGTCCTACGAGCAGTACTTC.

The rearrangement joins TRBV7-9 to TRBJ1-1; 10 bases align to TRBD1. This CDR3 comprises 15 residues. The germline gives CDR1 SEHNR, CDR2 FQNEAQ (reference sequence). The ends lost 3 bases at V and 7 bases at J; junction bases unmatched: 8. The CDR3 bases are TGTGCCAGCAGCTTTAGACAGGGGGCGTCTGGTGAAGCTTTCTTT. Amino acid sequence: CASSFRQGASGEAFF.

This chain joins TRBV9 and TRBJ2-1, with 7 bases aligning to TRBD2. Trimming cost V 3 bases and J 10 bases; bases outside gene matches: 4. There are 12 residues in the CDR3. Germline CDR1 and CDR2: SGDLS and YYNGEE. The DNA of the CDR3 is TGTGCCAGCAGCGGGGACTACCTGGAGCAGTTCTTC. It is translated as CASSGDYLEQFF.

The J gene is TRBJ2-1, the V gene TRBV24-1, with 7 bases aligning to TRBD1. V lost 1 base to trimming and J lost 5 bases; unmatched junction nucleotides: 4. The CDR3 runs to 15 residues. Germline V gene sequence: CDR1 KGHDR, CDR2 SFDVKD. The CDR3 bases are TGTGCCACCAGTGATTTAGAGGGGGCGAACAATGAGCAGTTCTTC. Its protein is CATSDLEGANNEQFF.

This clone turned up a few times. This chain links TRBV5-1 with TRBJ2-1; TRBD2 matches 13 bases. Germline CDR1 and CDR2: SGHRS and YFSETQ. The junction had 5 bases not matched to a gene; V was cut back by 1 base and J by 7 bases. This CDR3 contains 16 residues. In DNA, the CDR3 is TGCGCCAGCAGCTTGAGGACTAGCGGGAGTAGGAATGAGCAGTTCTTC. It translates to CASSLRTSGSRNEQFF.

The chain couples TRBV28 to TRBJ1-4; TRBD1 matches 8 bases. The CDR3 covers 16 residues. From germline, CDR1 is MDHEN and CDR2 SYDVKM. With 7 bases clipped from V and 7 bases from J, the junction kept 14 bases outside the gene matches. The CDR3 sequence is CASTSTKDRDGEKLFF. The CDR3 DNA sequence: TGTGCCAGCACCTCTACGAAGGACAGGGATGGTGAAAAACTGTTTTTT.

V usage is TRBV7-2 and J usage is TRBJ1-5; TRBD1 is a possible D gene (5 bases). The CDR3 length is 15 residues. The V end was cut by 2 bases, the J end by 7 bases, with 15 bases between. Germline lookup yields CDR1 SGHTA and CDR2 FQGNSA. The DNA for the CDR3 is TGTGCCAGCAGCTTAAGTAGGGGAATTAGCCAGCCCCAGCATTTT. The encoded protein is CASSLSRGISQPQHF.

The V and J genes are TRBV7-3 and TRBJ2-1, with TRBD2 matching 16 bases. This CDR3 region has 16 residues. Germline V lookup: CDR1 SGHTA, CDR2 FQGTGA. V was clipped by 6 bases and J by 3 bases; unmatched bases: 2. CDR3 nucleotide sequence: TGTGCCAGCAGGGGACTAGCGGGAGGGGTCTACAATGAGCAGTTCTTC. Its translation: CASRGLAGGVYNEQFF.